These 19 T cell receptor beta chains share one sample of origin, sequenced in a study of vaccination and CD4 T cells after COVID-19. Treatment defined: approximately nine-day PBMC culture with coronavirus spike peptide pools or control peptides (ViraFEST assay). Cultured CD4+ T cell DNA underwent sequencing with the Oncomine TCR Beta short-read assay. From the PCR reads, TCRdb called clonotypes with MiXCR, one entry per CDR3 protein. The sample gives about 7,600 distinct CDR3 sequences, around three fifths of which show up once; 15% to 20% is in the top ten. The antigens of these receptors remain unknown. The sample in question was cultured CD4+ T cells from blood, obtained after SARS-CoV-2 vaccination. These receptor sequences come from a human donor with COVID-19.

The CDR3 sequence is CASSRASRTEQYF. The CDR3, as DNA: TGTGCCAGCAGCCGAGCCTCAAGAACCGAGCAGTACTTC. The chain uses TRBV7-2 and TRBJ2-7; D uncertain. CDR1 SGHTA and CDR2 FQGNSA come from the germline V gene. Trimming stripped 5 bases from V and 6 bases from J, with 14 bases between. The CDR3 spans 13 residues.

The sample holds one count of this clonotype. This rearrangement joins TRBV7-3 to TRBJ2-7; 8 bases match TRBD1. Germline assignment: CDR1 SGHTA and CDR2 FQGTGA. Trimming at V came to 5 bases and at J to 6 bases, leaving 9 bases not matched to a gene. CDR3 length: 14 amino acids. CDR3 protein: CASSPGTGGTEQYF. The CDR3 DNA is TGTGCCAGCAGCCCCGGGACAGGAGGTACCGAGCAGTACTTC.

This clonotype was observed once. This sequence joins TRBV4-1 and TRBJ1-2, with 7 bases that match TRBD1. The germline gives CDR1 MGHRA, CDR2 YSYEKL. The CDR3 extends over 15 amino acids. Losses at the gene ends were 3 bases for V and 6 bases for J; bases not matched to a gene: 10. The CDR3 bases are TGCGCCAGCAGCCAGGAAAAACAGGGGTGGGATGGCTACACCTTC. Amino acids: CASSQEKQGWDGYTF.

The chain carries TRBV12-3 or TRBV12-4 and TRBJ2-2; no firm D call. Trimming removed 2 bases at V and 3 bases at J, with 10 bases between. This CDR3 has 15 residues. The CDR3 nucleotides are TGTGCCAGCAGTTTAACGTCCGTCCACACCGGGGAGCTGTTTTTT. Residues: CASSLTSVHTGELFF.

The rearrangement joins TRBV5-4 to TRBJ1-1, with no clear D. Trimming took 0 bases from V and 4 from J, leaving 13 bases between them. The CDR3 extends over 15 amino acids. Germline CDR1 SGHNT, CDR2 YYREEE (reference sequence). CDR3 amino acids: CASSLDGIHSTEAFF. The CDR3 DNA reads as TGTGCCAGCAGCTTGGACGGCATTCATAGCACTGAAGCTTTCTTT. The variable domain in full, with the rest retrieved from reference TRBV5-4 and TRBJ1-1, is ETGVTQSPTHLIKTRGQQVTLRCSSQSGHNTVSWYQQALGQGPQFIFQYYREEENGRGNFPPRFSGLQFPNYSSELNVNALELDDSALYLCASSLDGIHSTEAFFGQGTRLTVV.

The chain combines TRBV12-2 with TRBJ2-5; the table's D gene call, TRBD1, was not cross checked with the DNA. TRBV12-2 is classified as a pseudogene. The CDR3 totals 15 residues. CDR3 sequence: CASRLAHRGYETQYF. The CDR3, as DNA: TGTGCAAGTCGCTTAGCACACCGGGGGTACGAGACCCAGTACTTC.

CDR3 protein: CAVHRVWNSPLHF. CDR3 bases: TGTGCCGTCCATCGGGTTTGGAATTCACCCCTCCACTTT. The J gene is TRBJ1-6, the V gene TRBV10-3, with D unclear. Deletions cut 11 bases from V and 7 bases from J, with 15 bases between. CDR3 size: 13 residues. Germline V lookup: CDR1 ENHRY, CDR2 SYGVKD.

The chain joins TRBV11-2 to TRBJ2-5; D unresolved. The CDR3 is 15 residues long. Germline-derived CDR1 and CDR2 are SGHAT and FQNNGV. Trimming cost V 1 base and J 3 bases, with 12 bases left between them. CDR3 DNA: TGTGCCAGCAGCTTAGTTTCGAGACCTAAAGAGACCCAGTACTTC. Amino acid sequence: CASSLVSRPKETQYF. The whole variable domain, remainder taken from reference TRBV11-2 and TRBJ2-5, is EAGVAQSPRYKIIEKRQSVAFWCNPISGHATLYWYQQILGQGPKLLIQFQNNGVVDDSQLPKDRFSAERLKGVDSTLKIQPAKLEDSAVYLCASSLVSRPKETQYFGPGTRLLVL.

The V and J genes are TRBV19 and TRBJ1-5, with D possibly TRBD1 on 5 matching bases. Per germline, CDR1 LNHDA and CDR2 SQIVND (reference sequence). The length of the CDR3 is 14 residues. V lost 3 bases and J 2 bases, leaving 8 bases between the germline ends. The CDR3 loop is CASSMQGGNQPQHF. DNA for the CDR3: TGTGCCAGTAGTATGCAGGGTGGCAATCAGCCCCAGCATTTT.

This clonotype occurred once. The V gene is TRBV7-2, the J gene TRBJ1-2, with 11 bases aligning to TRBD1. The trim removed 1 base at V and 4 bases at J, leaving 2 bases unmatched. The CDR3 has 15 amino acids. Per the germline V gene, CDR1 is SGHTA and CDR2 is FQGNSA. The CDR3 reads CASSLGTGGGYGYTF. CDR3 sequence (DNA): TGTGCCAGCAGCTTAGGGACAGGGGGCGGCTATGGCTACACCTTC.

The rearrangement uses TRBV15 and TRBJ2-5; tentatively, D is TRBD1 (6 bases). The germline V gene encodes CDR1 LNHNV and CDR2 YYDKDF (reference sequence). This CDR3 contains 14 residues. V dropped 8 bases and J dropped 1 base, with 14 bases sitting between them. This chain's CDR3 is CATGGNGGQETQYF. The CDR3 region has the DNA TGTGCCACCGGGGGCAATGGGGGCCAAGAGACCCAGTACTTC.

The genes are TRBV11-3 and TRBJ2-7; either TRBD1 or TRBD2 may supply D (5 bases each). The germline CDR1 and CDR2 sequences are SGHNT and YENEEA. V lost 3 bases to trimming and J lost 1 base, with 10 bases between them. The CDR3 runs 14 residues. In nucleotides, the CDR3 is TGTGCCAGCAGCTTGGGACGAGGTTCCTACGAGCAGTACTTC. Translated: CASSLGRGSYEQYF.

The gene calls are TRBV24-1 and TRBJ2-1; D is perhaps TRBD1 or TRBD2 (7 bases each). Germline-derived CDR1 and CDR2 are KGHDR and SFDVKD. Deletions cut 3 bases from V and 6 bases from J, with 17 bases between. The CDR3 is 16 residues long. The CDR3 region is CATSDPGGGDVNEQFF. The CDR3 DNA is TGTGCCACCAGTGATCCAGGGGGGGGCGACGTCAATGAGCAGTTCTTC.

The J gene is TRBJ2-1, the V gene TRBV6-1; D unresolved. Trimming took off 7 bases at V and 4 bases at J, with 5 bases between the two ends. Germline CDR1 and CDR2: MNHNS and SASEGT. The CDR3 is 11 residues long. The CDR3 DNA reads as TGTGCCAGCACCGATTACAATGAGCAGTTCTTC. Translating it yields CASTDYNEQFF.

This chain connects TRBV7-2 to TRBJ1-2; D remains ambiguous. The CDR3 has 13 residues. Germline CDR1 reads SGHTA; CDR2 reads FQGNSA. V dropped 3 bases and J dropped 5 bases, with 10 bases sitting between them. As DNA, the CDR3 is TGTGCCAGCAGCTTGAGAAGGTCGTATGGCTACACCTTC. Translation gives CASSLRRSYGYTF.

The V and J genes are TRBV6-1 and TRBJ1-5; a weak D match, TRBD1 (6 bases). This CDR3 contains 19 residues. Germline CDR1 and CDR2: MNHNS and SASEGT. Trimming cost V 2 bases and J 0 bases, with 20 bases left between them. CDR3 protein: CASSELVGMTGFSNQPQHF. The CDR3 region has the DNA TGTGCCAGCAGTGAATTAGTGGGAATGACAGGATTTAGCAATCAGCCCCAGCATTTT.

This clonotype occurred a few times. The rearrangement links TRBV28 to TRBJ2-7; D perhaps matches TRBD2 (6 bases). The germline gives CDR1 MDHEN, CDR2 SYDVKM. Trimming removed 2 bases at V and 6 bases at J, with 17 bases between. This CDR3 is 15 amino acids long. The CDR3 DNA reads as TGTGCCAGCAGTTTAAATTCTGGACGGGGGACCGAGCAGTACTTC. Protein sequence: CASSLNSGRGTEQYF.

The V call is TRBV28, the J call TRBJ1-5; 8 bases line up with TRBD1. CDR3 length: 14 amino acids. Germline CDR1 and CDR2: MDHEN and SYDVKM. V was pared by 5 bases and J by 7 bases, with 7 bases of the junction left unmatched. The CDR3 sequence: CASSDQGAGQPQHF. The CDR3 region has the DNA TGTGCCAGCAGTGATCAGGGGGCAGGGCAGCCCCAGCATTTT. Full variable domain (outside the CDR3, taken from reference TRBV28 and TRBJ1-5): DVKVTQSSRYLVKRTGEKVFLECVQDMDHENMFWYRQDPGLGLRLIYFSYDVKMKEKGDIPEGYSVSREKKERFSLILESASTNQTSMYLCASSDQGAGQPQHFGDGTRLSIL.

Only a few counts were recorded for this clonotype. This chain uses TRBV20-1 with TRBJ1-5; tentatively, D is TRBD1 (5 bases). This CDR3 comprises 14 residues. Germline V gene sequence: CDR1 DFQATT, CDR2 SNEGSKA (reference sequence). With 5 bases removed from V and 2 bases from J, the gap between germline ends came to 13 bases. This chain's CDR3 is CSAARVDGNQPQHF. The CDR3 DNA sequence: TGCAGTGCTGCCAGGGTCGATGGCAATCAGCCCCAGCATTTT.